Listed here is a single TCR beta chain. The antigen it binds to is not known. The data stem from a study of T cells expressing NK-cell markers (dated by TCRdb to 2019 to 2021). As for the study more broadly: Three sorted T-cell subsets (CD3+CD56+NKG2C+, CD3+CD56+NKG2C- and CD3+CD56-NKG2C+) from under 10 donors had their TCR beta-chain repertoires profiled. Of the eight sequenced donors, seven were found to be HCMV-seropositive and one was found to be HCMV-seronegative. Randomly selected healthy volunteers, three men and five women, were used as the eight sequenced donors. Libraries were sequenced as 2 x 150 bp reads on Illumina HiSeq 2000/2500, MiSeq or NextSeq.

Sequencing took place on an Illumina HiSeq 2000. TCR beta cDNA libraries were prepared using 5'RACE template switching, which introduced a universal primer site and unique molecular identifiers. Synthesis of cDNA was primed from the TCR beta constant segment and was followed by two consecutive PCR amplification steps. The study's own analysis went as follows. MIGEC was used to demultiplex reads and group the reads by UMI, and MiTCR was used to assemble and quantify clonotypes. Only TCR cDNA sequences supported by at least two reads were kept to exclude erroneous sequences. The tcR package was used for downstream repertoire analysis, and clonotypes were matched between fractions using CDR3 nucleotide sequence together with V segment. VDJmatch was used to annotate antigen specificity against VDJdb, with one amino acid substitution allowed in CDR3. Through TCRdb reprocessing, the reads give one entry per CDR3 protein sequence; DNA is omitted. TCRdb, rather than the study authors, made the V and J calls. The table of this sample itemizes over 100,000 distinct CDR3 sequences. The ten largest clones capture approximately 17% of the sample.

CDR3 length: 16 amino acids, cysteine to phenylalanine. No DNA has been recorded. From the germline V gene (reference sequence), CDR1 is SEHNR and CDR2 is FQNEAQ. Points the paper makes about the study in general: For several donors, the dominant CD3+CD56+NKG2C+ clonotypes were among the top 10 CD8+ clonotypes and accounted for roughly 1.0-7.5% of CD8+ T cells. It remained unclear whether the expanded NKG2C-expressing T cell clones were specific for HCMV antigens. Those dominant clonotypes were again the most abundant among CD3+CD56-NKG2C+ cells in four donors, at about 25-60.1%.

HCMV-specific IgG was detected in serum with a commercial ELISA kit to determine HCMV serostatus. Peripheral blood mononuclear cells were isolated from blood by Ficoll density gradient centrifugation. Sequences were obtained from blood T cells: a sorted CD56 or NKG2C T cell subset, CD4+ or CD8+ T cells, or bulk PBMC T cells (not recorded which). The chain is made from TRBV7-9 and TRBJ1-2. The clonotype was recovered from a woman aged 18-70 years in good health. The CDR3 loop reads CASSLAIGEGLYGYTF.